One sample yielded the 3 T cell receptor beta chains listed below, sequenced in a study of blood T cell repertoires in COVID-19 (dated by TCRdb to 2020 to 2021). Library preparation was by the immunoSEQ multiplex PCR assay. The table comes from immuneACCESS by way of TCRdb, which keeps in-frame sequences with V and J called. Part of the clones is missing from these tables; in studies checked, under half for an unresolved V gene and the rest for unknown reasons. Across this sample there are about 320,000 clones, with roughly 89% seen only once. Jointly, the top ten make up roughly 5.3% of the sample. The specimen sequenced was PBMCs or T cells enriched from blood (not recorded which). The receptors shown here come from a man aged 55 to 70 who had recovered from COVID-19.

The rearrangement joins TRBV7-3 to TRBJ2-1, with 13 nucleotides matching TRBD2. This CDR3 has 18 amino acids. The germline CDR1 and CDR2 sequences are SGHTA and FQGTGA. V was pared by 5 bases and J by 6 bases, with 13 bases of the junction left unmatched. The CDR3, as DNA: TGTGCCAGCAGCCTCGGGACTAGCGGGACAATACTGGGCAATGAGCAGTTCTTC. This translates into CASSLGTSGTILGNEQFF.

The chain combines TRBV24-1 with TRBJ2-5, with D perhaps TRBD2 (5 bases). This CDR3 comprises 14 residues. The ends were cut back, 1 base at V and 5 bases at J, with 10 bases in the middle. CDR1 KGHDR and CDR2 SFDVKD come from the germline V gene. This CDR3 is CATSDLRERETQYF. The CDR3 DNA sequence: TGTGCCACCAGTGATTTAAGGGAGAGGGAGACCCAGTACTTC.

The chain combines TRBV30 with TRBJ1-3, with D unresolved. The CDR3 is made up of 13 amino acids. CDR1 is GTSNPN and CDR2 is SVGIG in the germline V gene (reference sequence). V gave up 4 bases and J gave up 0 bases, with 7 bases separating them. The CDR3 coding sequence is TGTGCCTGGACCCAAAACTCTGGAAACACCATATATTTT. Its protein product is CAWTQNSGNTIYF.